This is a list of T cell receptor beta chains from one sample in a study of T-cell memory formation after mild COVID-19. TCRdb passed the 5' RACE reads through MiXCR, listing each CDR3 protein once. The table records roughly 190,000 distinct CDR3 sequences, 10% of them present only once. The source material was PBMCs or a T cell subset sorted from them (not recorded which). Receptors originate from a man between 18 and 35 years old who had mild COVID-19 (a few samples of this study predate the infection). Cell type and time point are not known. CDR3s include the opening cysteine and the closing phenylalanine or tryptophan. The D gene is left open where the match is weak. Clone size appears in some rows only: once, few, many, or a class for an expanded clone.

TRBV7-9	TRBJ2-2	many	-	TGTGCCAGCAGCTTAGAAGTGAACACCGGGGAGCTGTTTTTT	CASSLEVNTGELFF
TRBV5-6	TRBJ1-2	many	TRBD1	TGTGCCAGCAGCCGGGACAGGGACTATGGCTACACCTTC	CASSRDRDYGYTF
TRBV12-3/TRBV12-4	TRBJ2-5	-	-	TGTGCCAGCAGTCCCCATATCCCCGCGGGGGAGACCCAGTACTTC	CASSPHIPAGETQYF
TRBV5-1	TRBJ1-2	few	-	TGCGCCAGCAGCCCGGCGACAGGAGGTGGCTACACCTTC	CASSPATGGGYTF
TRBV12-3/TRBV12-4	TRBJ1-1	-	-	TGTGCCAGCAGTTTAGCCGGAGGGCAGGTGAACACTGAAGCTTTCTTT	CASSLAGGQVNTEAFF
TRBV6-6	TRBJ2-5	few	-	TGTGCCAGCAGTTCACGGTCACAGGAGACCCAGTACTTC	CASSSRSQETQYF
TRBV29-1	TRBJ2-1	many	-	TGCAGGGGGGGAGAGAGCTACAATGAGCAGTTCTTC	CRGGESYNEQFF
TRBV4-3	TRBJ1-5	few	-	TGCGCCAGCAGCCAAGAAGCGAGTAATCAGCCCCAGCATTTT	CASSQEASNQPQHF
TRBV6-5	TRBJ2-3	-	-	TGTGCCGTGGGGGATATAGGGACAGATACGCAGTATTTT	CAVGDIGTDTQYF
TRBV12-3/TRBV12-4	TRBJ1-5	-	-	TGTGCCAGCAGTTTAGGGCCCGGTCAGCCCCAGCATTTT	CASSLGPGQPQHF
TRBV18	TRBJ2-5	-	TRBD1	TGTGCCGCAGGGGGCCAAGAGACCCAGTACTTC	CAAGGQETQYF
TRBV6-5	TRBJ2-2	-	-	TGTGCCAGCAGTTACTCGAGGCGTGACACCGGGGAGCTGTTTTTT	CASSYSRRDTGELFF
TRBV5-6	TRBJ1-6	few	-	TGTGCCAGCAGCTTGGCCGGCGTCAGCTCCTATAATTCACCCCTCCACTTT	CASSLAGVSSYNSPLHF
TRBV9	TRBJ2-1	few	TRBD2	TGTGCCAGCAGCGCAGGACTAGCGGGGGGAGGGACCTACAATGAGCAGTTCTTC	CASSAGLAGGGTYNEQFF
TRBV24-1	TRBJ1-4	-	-	TGTGCCACCAGTGACAGCAATGTTGGAAAACTGTTTTTT	CATSDSNVGKLFF
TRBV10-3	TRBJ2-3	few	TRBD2	TGTGCCATTCGTAGCGGGGGGGCAACAGATACGCAGTATTTT	CAIRSGGATDTQYF
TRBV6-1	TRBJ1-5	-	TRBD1	TGTGCCAGCAGTCCAAGCTTGAGGGGGCGTCAGCCCCAGCATTTT	CASSPSLRGRQPQHF
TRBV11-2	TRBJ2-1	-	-	TGTGCCAGCAGCTTTGGTTTCTCTGCGCCCGGGCAGTTCTTC	CASSFGFSAPGQFF
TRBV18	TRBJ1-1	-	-	TGTGCCAGCTCACCACCTGGGAGACGGGGGATGAACACTGAAGCTTTCTTT	CASSPPGRRGMNTEAFF
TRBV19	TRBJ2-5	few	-	TGTGCCAGTAGTAAAACCGGGACACCCCAAGAGACCCAGTACTTC	CASSKTGTPQETQYF
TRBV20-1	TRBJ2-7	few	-	TGCAGTGCTAGTAAGGGGCTAGACATATACGAGCAGTACTTC	CSASKGLDIYEQYF
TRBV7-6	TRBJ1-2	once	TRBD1	TGTGCCAGCAGGCTTGGCGCTGGGACAGGGTCCGTTTATGGCTACACCTTC	CASRLGAGTGSVYGYTF
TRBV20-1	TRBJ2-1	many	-	TGCAGTGCTTTAGAGGGTCGTAACAATGAGCAGTTCTTC	CSALEGRNNEQFF
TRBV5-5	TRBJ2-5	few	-	TGTGCCAGCAGCCCGGGCCTTACGGAGACCCAGTACTTC	CASSPGLTETQYF
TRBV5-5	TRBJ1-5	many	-	TGTGCCAGCAGCTTGGATGGCGTCGGCCAGGGCCAGCCCCAGCATTTT	CASSLDGVGQGQPQHF
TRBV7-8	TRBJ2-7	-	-	TGTGCCAGCAGCCCGACAGGTACTAGCTACGAGCAGTACTTC	CASSPTGTSYEQYF
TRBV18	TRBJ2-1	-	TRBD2	TGTGCCAGCTCACCACCAAACCTTCGACTAGCGGGGGGCACTAATGAGCAGTTCTTC	CASSPPNLRLAGGTNEQFF
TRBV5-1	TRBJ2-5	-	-	TGCGCCAGCAGCGGGGGAAGCGGGGAGACCCAGTACTTC	CASSGGSGETQYF
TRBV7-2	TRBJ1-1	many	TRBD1	TGTGCCAGCAGCCGCGTACAGGGGGGCTACACTGAAGCTTTCTTT	CASSRVQGGYTEAFF
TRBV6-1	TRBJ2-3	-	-	TGTGCCAGCAGGACCCCGCTAGGGGGGCGGCAAACAGATACGCAGTATTTT	CASRTPLGGRQTDTQYF
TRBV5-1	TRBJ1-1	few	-	TGCGCCAGCGATGCCGGGGCGAACACTGAAGCTTTCTTT	CASDAGANTEAFF
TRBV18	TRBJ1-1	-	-	TGTGCCAGCTCACCAGAGTTGAACACTGAAGCTTTCTTT	CASSPELNTEAFF
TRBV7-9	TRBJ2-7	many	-	TGTGCCAGCAGCTTTGCACGTTCGAGGGAGCAGTACTTC	CASSFARSREQYF
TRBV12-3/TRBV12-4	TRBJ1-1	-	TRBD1	TGTGCCAGCAGTTTGCGAGGGGGCGCGACTGAAGCTTTCTTT	CASSLRGGATEAFF
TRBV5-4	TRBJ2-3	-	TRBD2	TGTGCCAGCAGCTTGGCCGCAGGGACTAGCGGCACAGATACGCAGTATTTT	CASSLAAGTSGTDTQYF
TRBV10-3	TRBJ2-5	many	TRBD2	TGTGCCATCAGTGGCTGGGGGGGGGATGAGACCCAGTACTTC	CAISGWGGDETQYF